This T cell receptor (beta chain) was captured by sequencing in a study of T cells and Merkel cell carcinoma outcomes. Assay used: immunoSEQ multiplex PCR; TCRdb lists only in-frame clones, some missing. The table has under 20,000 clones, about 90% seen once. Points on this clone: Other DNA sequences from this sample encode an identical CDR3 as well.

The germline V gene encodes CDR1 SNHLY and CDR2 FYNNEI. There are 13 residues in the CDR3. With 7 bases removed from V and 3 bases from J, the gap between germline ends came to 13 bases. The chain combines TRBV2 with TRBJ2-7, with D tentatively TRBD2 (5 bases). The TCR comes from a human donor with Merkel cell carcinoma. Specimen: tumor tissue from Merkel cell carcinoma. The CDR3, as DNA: TGTGCCAGCAACCCGGGAAGTAGCTACGAGCAGTACTTC. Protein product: CASNPGSSYEQYF.